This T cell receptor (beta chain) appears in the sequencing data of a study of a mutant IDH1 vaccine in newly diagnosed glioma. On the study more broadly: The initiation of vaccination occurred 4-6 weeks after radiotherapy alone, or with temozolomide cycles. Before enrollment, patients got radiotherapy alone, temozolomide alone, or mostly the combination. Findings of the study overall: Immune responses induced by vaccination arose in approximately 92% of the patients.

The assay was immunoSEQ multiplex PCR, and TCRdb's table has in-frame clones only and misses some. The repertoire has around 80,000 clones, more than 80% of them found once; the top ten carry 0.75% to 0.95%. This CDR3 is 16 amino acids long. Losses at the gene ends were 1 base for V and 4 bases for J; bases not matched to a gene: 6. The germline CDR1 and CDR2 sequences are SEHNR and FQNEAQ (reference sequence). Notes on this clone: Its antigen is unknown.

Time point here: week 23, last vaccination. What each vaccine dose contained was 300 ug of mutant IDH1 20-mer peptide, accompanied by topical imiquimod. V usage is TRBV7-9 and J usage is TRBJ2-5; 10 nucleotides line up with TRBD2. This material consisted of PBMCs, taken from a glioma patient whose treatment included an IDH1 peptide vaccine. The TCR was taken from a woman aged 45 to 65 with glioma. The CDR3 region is CASSLGRAGGPETQYF. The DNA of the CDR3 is TGTGCCAGCAGCTTAGGTCGAGCGGGAGGGCCAGAGACCCAGTACTTC.